This T cell receptor (beta chain) is from a study of radiation and T cells in renal cell carcinoma. The time point: baseline pretreatment blood. Treatment noted: 15 Gy SBRT to primary tumor, nephrectomy 4 weeks later. Blood was sampled at baseline, 2 weeks and 4 weeks after SBRT. Clear cell pathology was present in this patient's renal cell carcinoma. The table came from immunoSEQ multiplex PCR; TCRdb's copy has only in-frame clones and leaves some out. The profile covers 87,000 or so clones, with 86% appearing a single time and 7% to 9% taken by the ten largest. The CDR3 has 13 residues. CDR1 is SNHLY and CDR2 is FYNNEI in the germline V gene. V was cut by 2 bases and J by 7 bases, with 12 bases left in between.

The source was blood, collected from a patient whose treatment included radiotherapy and nephrectomy. The sequence derives from a man between 50 and 59 years old with renal cell carcinoma. The chain links TRBV2 to TRBJ2-7; tentative D call: TRBD2 (6 bases). CDR3 in amino acids: CASSEMREKEQYF. CDR3 nucleotides: TGTGCCAGCAGTGAAATGCGGGAAAAGGAGCAGTACTTC.